This T cell receptor (beta chain) was recorded in a study of T-cell reconstitution after alpha-beta-depleted transplantation in children. Broader study findings: Two months or so post-transplant, alpha-beta T cells reportedly derived from several hundred expanded graft clones. Fresh T-cell production supplied most of the T-cell counts and diversity seen one year after transplant. Recipient T cells and thymic progenitors that survived were the source of the high TCRbeta diversity seen at day 60 in some patients.

Trimming cost V 3 bases and J 6 bases, with 12 bases left between them. This CDR3 has 14 residues. This clonotype was counted many times. Its antigen remains unknown. Preparation of the TCRbeta library used unique molecular identifiers. TCRdb recomputed calls from the PCR reads with MiXCR, one row per CDR3 protein. The sample lists roughly 150,000 distinct CDR3 sequences, 11% occurring once. The rearrangement links TRBV12-3 or TRBV12-4 to TRBJ2-1; D remains unclear. The sample consisted of PBMCs, taken before TCRalphabeta/CD19-depleted stem cell transplant. This receptor was obtained from a boy younger than 10 with acute myeloid leukemia, due to receive a stem cell transplant. The CDR3 region has the DNA TGTGCCAGCAGTTTGTGGGCCGGCGGCAATGAGCAGTTCTTC. Protein product: CASSLWAGGNEQFF.